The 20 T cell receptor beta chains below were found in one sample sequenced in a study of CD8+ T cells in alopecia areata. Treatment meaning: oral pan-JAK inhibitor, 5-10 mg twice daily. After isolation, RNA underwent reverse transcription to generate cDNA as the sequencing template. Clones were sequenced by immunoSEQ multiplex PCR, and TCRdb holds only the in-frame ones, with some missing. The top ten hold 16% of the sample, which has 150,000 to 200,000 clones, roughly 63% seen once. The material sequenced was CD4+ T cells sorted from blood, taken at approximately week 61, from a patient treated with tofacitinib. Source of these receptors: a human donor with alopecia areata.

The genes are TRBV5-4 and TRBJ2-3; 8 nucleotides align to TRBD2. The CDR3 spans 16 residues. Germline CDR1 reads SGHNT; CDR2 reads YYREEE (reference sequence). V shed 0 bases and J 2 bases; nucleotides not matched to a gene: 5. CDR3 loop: CASSLVGGGITDTQYF. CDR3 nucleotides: TGTGCCAGCAGCTTGGTAGGCGGGGGGATCACAGATACGCAGTATTTT.

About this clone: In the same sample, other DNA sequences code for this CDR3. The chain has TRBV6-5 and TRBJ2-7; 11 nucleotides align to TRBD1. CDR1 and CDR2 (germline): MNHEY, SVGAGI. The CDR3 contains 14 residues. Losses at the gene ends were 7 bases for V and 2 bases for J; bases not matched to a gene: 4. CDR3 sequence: CASTRTGGTYEQYF. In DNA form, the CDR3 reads TGTGCCAGCACCAGGACAGGGGGCACCTACGAGCAGTACTTC.

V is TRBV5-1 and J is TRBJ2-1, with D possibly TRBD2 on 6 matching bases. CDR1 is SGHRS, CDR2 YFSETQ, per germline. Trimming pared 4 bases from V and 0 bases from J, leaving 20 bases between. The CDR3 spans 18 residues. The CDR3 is CASSTPRGSISSYNEQFF. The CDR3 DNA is TGCGCCAGCAGCACCCCACGGGGGTCTATTAGCTCCTACAATGAGCAGTTCTTC.

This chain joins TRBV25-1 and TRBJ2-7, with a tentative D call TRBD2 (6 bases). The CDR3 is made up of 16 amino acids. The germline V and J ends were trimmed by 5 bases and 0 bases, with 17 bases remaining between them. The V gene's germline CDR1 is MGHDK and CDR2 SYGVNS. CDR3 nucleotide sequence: TGTGCCAGCAGTCCCCTTCGCGGGATTAGCTCCTACGAGCAGTACTTC. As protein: CASSPLRGISSYEQYF.

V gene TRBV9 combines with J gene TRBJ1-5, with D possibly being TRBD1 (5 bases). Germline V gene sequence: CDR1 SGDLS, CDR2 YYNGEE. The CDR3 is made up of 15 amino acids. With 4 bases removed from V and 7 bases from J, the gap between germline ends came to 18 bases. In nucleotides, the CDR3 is TGTGCCAGCAGCCCTGGGGCGGTGGGTGGCCAGCCCCAGCATTTT. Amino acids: CASSPGAVGGQPQHF.

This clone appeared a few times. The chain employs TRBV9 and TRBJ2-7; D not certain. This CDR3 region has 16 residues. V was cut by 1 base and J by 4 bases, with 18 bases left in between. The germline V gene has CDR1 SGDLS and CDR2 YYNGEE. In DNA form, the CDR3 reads TGTGCCAGCAGCGTACGCCCCACCCCAACGATGTACGAGCAGTACTTC. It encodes CASSVRPTPTMYEQYF.

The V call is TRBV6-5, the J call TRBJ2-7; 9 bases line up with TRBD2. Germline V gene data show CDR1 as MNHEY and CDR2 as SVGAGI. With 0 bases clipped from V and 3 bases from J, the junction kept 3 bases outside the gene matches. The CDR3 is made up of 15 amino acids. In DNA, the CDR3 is TGTGCCAGCAGTTACTCGACGCGGGGGGGCTACGAGCAGTACTTC. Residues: CASSYSTRGGYEQYF.

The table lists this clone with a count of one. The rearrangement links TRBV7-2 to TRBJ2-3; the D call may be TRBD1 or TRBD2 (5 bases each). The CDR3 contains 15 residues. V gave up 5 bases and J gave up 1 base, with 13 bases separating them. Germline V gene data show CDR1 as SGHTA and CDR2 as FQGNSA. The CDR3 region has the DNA TGTGCCAGCAGCCCCCGGAGAGGGGGCACAGATACGCAGTATTTT. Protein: CASSPRRGGTDTQYF.

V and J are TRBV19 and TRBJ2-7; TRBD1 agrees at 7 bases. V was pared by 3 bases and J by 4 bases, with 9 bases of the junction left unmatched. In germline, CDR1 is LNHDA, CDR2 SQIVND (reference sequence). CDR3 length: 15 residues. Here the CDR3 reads CASSITRTGAYEQYF. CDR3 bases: TGTGCCAGTAGTATTACTCGGACAGGAGCTTACGAGCAGTACTTC.

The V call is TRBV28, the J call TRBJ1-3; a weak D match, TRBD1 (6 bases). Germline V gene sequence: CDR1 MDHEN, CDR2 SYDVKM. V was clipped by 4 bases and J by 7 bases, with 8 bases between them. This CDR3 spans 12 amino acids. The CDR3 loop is CASSWTANTIYF. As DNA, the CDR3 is TGTGCCAGCAGTTGGACAGCTAACACCATATATTTT.

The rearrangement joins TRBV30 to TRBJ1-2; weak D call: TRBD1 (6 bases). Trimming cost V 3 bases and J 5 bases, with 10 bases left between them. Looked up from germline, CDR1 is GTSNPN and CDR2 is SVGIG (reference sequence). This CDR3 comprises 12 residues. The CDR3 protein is CAWRQGGYGYTF. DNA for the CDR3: TGTGCCTGGAGACAGGGAGGGTATGGCTACACCTTC.

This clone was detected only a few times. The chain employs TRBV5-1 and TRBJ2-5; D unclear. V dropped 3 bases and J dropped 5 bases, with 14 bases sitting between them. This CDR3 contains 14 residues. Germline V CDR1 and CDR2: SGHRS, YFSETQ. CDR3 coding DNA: TGCGCCAGCAGCTCCAGCACCACTAAGGAGACCCAGTACTTC. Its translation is CASSSSTTKETQYF. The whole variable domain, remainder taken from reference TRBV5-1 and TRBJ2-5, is KAGVTQTPRYLIKTRGQQVTLSCSPISGHRSVSWYQQTPGQGLQFLFEYFSETQRNKGNFPGRFSGRQFSNSRSEMNVSTLELGDSALYLCASSSSTTKETQYFGPGTRLLVL.

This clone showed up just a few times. The CDR3 loop is CASSYSGGTYNEQFF. The CDR3 nucleotides are TGCGCCAGCAGCTATAGCGGGGGTACCTACAATGAGCAGTTCTTC. The chain links TRBV5-1 to TRBJ2-1; 9 positions match TRBD2. The CDR3 covers 15 residues. With 3 bases clipped from V and 2 bases from J, the junction kept 3 bases outside the gene matches. Germline values: CDR1 SGHRS, CDR2 YFSETQ. The entire variable domain, with the rest obtained from reference TRBV5-1 and TRBJ2-1, is as follows: KAGVTQTPRYLIKTRGQQVTLSCSPISGHRSVSWYQQTPGQGLQFLFEYFSETQRNKGNFPGRFSGRQFSNSRSEMNVSTLELGDSALYLCASSYSGGTYNEQFFGPGTRLTVL.

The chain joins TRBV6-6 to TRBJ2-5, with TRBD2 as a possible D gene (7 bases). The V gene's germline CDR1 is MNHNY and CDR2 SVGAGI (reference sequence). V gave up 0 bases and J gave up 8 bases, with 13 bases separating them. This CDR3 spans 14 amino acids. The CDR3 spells CASSYSRGPFTQYF. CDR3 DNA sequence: TGTGCCAGCAGTTACTCGCGGGGGCCTTTCACCCAGTACTTC.

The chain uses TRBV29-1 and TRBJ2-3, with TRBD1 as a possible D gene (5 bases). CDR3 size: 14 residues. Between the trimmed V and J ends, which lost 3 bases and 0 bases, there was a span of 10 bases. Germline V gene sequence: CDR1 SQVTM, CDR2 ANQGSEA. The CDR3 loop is CSVDREASTDTQYF. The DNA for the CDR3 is TGCAGCGTTGACAGGGAAGCTAGCACAGATACGCAGTATTTT.

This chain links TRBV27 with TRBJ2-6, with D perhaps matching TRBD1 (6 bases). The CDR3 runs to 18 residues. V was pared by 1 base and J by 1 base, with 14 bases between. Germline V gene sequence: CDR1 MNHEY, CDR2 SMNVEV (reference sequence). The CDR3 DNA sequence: TGTGCCAGCAGTTTATTGGGCAGGGGCGGTTCTGGGGCCAACGTCCTGACTTTC. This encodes CASSLLGRGGSGANVLTF.

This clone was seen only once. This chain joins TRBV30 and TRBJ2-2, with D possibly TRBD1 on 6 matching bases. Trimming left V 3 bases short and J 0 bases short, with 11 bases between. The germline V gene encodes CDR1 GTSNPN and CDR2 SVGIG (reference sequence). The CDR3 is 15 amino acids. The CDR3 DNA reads TGTGCCTGGAGAGAGGGACATACGAACACCGGGGAGCTGTTTTTT. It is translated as CAWREGHTNTGELFF.

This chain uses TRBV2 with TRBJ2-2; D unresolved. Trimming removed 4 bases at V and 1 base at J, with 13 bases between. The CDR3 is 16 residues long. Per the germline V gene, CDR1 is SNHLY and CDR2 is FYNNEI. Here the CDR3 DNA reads TGTGCCAGCAGTGGGCCCCGGTATTGGAACACCGGGGAGCTGTTTTTT. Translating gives CASSGPRYWNTGELFF.

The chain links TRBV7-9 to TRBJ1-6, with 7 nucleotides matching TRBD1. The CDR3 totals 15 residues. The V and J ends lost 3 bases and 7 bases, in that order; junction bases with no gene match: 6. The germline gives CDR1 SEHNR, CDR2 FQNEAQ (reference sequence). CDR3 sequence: CASSLQGVGNSPLHF. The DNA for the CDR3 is TGTGCCAGCAGCTTGCAGGGGGTGGGGAATTCACCCCTCCACTTT.

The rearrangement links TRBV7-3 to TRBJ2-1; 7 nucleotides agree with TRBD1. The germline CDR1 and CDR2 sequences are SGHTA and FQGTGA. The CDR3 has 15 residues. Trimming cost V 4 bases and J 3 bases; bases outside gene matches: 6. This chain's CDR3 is CASSSPGQFYNEQFF. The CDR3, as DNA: TGTGCCAGCAGCTCCCCGGGACAGTTCTACAATGAGCAGTTCTTC.